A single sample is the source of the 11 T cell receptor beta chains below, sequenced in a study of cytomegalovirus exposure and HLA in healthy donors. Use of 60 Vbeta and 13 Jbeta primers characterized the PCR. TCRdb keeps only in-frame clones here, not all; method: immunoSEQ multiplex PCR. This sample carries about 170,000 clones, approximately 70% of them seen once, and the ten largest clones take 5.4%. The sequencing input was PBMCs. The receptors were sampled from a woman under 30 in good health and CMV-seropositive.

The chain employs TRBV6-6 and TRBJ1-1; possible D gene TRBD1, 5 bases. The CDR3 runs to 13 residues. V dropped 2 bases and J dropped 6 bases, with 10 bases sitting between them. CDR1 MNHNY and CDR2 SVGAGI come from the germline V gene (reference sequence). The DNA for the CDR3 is TGTGCCAGCAGTTACCCGGAGACAGCTGAAGCTTTCTTT. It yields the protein CASSYPETAEAFF.

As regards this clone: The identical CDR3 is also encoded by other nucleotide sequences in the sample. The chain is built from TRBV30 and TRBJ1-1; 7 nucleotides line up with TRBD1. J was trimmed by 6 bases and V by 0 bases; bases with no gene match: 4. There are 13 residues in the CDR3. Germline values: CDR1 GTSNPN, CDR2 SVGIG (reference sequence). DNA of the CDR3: TGTGCCTGGAGTGTACGCCAGGGGGCTGAAGCTTTCTTT. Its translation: CAWSVRQGAEAFF.

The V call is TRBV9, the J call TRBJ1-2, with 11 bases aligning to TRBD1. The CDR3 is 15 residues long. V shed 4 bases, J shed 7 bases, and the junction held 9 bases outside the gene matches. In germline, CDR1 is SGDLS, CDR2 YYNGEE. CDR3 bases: TGTGCCAGCAGCCCATGGACAGGGGGCGCGGGTGGCTACACCTTC. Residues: CASSPWTGGAGGYTF. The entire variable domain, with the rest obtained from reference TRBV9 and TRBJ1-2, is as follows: DSGVTQTPKHLITATGQRVTLRCSPRSGDLSVYWYQQSLDQGLQFLIQYYNGEERAKGNILERFSAQQFPDLHSELNLSSLELGDSALYFCASSPWTGGAGGYTFGSGTRLTVV.

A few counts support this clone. This CDR3 is CASSHKGLAGGPSYNEQFF. CDR3 coding DNA: TGTGCCAGCAGCCACAAGGGTCTAGCGGGGGGGCCCTCCTACAATGAGCAGTTCTTC. The chain has TRBV4-2 and TRBJ2-1; 12 bases line up with TRBD2. Germline CDR1 is LGHNA and CDR2 is YNFKEQ. Trimming cost V 3 bases and J 0 bases; bases outside gene matches: 9. This CDR3 region has 19 residues.

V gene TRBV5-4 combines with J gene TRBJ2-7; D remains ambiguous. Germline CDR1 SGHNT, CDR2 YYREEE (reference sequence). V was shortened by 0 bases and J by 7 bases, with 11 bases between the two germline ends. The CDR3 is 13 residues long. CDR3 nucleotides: TGTGCCAGCAGCTTGGGTTACGGGTGGGAGCAGTACTTC. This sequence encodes CASSLGYGWEQYF.

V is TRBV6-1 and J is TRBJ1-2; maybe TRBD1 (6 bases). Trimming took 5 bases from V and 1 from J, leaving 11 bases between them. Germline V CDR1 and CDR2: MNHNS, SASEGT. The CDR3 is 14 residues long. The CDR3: CASSLGTLNYGYTF. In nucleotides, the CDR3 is TGTGCCAGCAGTCTAGGGACACTTAACTATGGCTACACCTTC.

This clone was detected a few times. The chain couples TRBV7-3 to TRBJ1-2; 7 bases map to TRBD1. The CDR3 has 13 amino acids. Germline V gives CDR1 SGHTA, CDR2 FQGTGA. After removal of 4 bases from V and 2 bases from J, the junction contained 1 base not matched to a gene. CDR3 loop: CASSSGGNYGYTF. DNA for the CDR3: TGTGCCAGCAGCTCAGGGGGGAACTATGGCTACACCTTC.

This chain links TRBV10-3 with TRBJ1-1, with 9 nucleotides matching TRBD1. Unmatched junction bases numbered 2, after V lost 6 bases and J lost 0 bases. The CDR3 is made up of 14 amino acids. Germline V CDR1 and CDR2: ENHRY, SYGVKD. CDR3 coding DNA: TGTGCCATCAGAGGGACAGGGTTGAACACTGAAGCTTTCTTT. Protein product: CAIRGTGLNTEAFF.

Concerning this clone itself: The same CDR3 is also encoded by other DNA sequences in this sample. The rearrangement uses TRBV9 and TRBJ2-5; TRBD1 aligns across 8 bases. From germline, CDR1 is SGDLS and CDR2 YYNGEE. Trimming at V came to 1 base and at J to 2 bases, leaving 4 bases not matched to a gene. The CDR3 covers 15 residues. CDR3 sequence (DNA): TGTGCCAGCAGCGTACTCGACAGGGGACAAGAGACCCAGTACTTC. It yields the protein CASSVLDRGQETQYF.

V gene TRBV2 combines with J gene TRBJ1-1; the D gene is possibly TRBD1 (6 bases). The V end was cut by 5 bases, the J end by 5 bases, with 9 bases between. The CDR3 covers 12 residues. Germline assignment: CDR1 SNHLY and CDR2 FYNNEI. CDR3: CASSQGLTEAFF. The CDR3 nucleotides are TGTGCCAGCAGTCAGGGGCTTACTGAAGCTTTCTTT.

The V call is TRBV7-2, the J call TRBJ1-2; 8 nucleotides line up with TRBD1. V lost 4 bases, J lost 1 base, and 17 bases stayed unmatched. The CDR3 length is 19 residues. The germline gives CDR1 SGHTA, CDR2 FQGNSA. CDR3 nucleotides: TGTGCCAGCAGCTCGTCAAGGGCTGGCAGGGGGCATGGTAACTATGGCTACACCTTC. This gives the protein CASSSSRAGRGHGNYGYTF.